These T cell receptor beta chains were read from a single sample in a study of T cells after yellow fever vaccination. TCRdb passed the 5' RACE reads through MiXCR, listing each CDR3 protein once. The data contain hundreds of thousands of distinct CDR3 sequences, 9% to 15% of them singletons. The sequencing used PBMCs, collected on the day of the yellow fever booster vaccination. These receptors all stem from a man younger than 40 who received the YFV17D yellow fever vaccine. The conserved cysteine and the conserved F or W are not part of the CDR3 here. Fields, in order: CDR3 protein, clone size, V gene, J gene, D gene. D genes are given only for firm matches. Some rows have no size entry. The others give once, few or many, or a class for an expanded clone.

ASSLVSGAREEPQH	few	TRBV27	TRBJ1-5	.
ASGLVEDRGYNEQF	.	TRBV12-5	TRBJ2-1	TRBD1
SASYSGSTDTQY	.	TRBV20-1	TRBJ2-3	.
ASSQDSLGADTQY	few	TRBV5-1	TRBJ2-3	.
ASSSWGDTYYEQY	few	TRBV7-2	TRBJ2-7	.
SARLSGSMQLF	.	TRBV20-1	TRBJ1-4	.
ASSRRGEQY	many	TRBV3-1	TRBJ2-7	.
ASSPGLYSEQF	.	TRBV14	TRBJ2-1	.
ASSIRDHSPLH	few	TRBV6-5	TRBJ1-6	.
ASSLDIIGREQY	.	TRBV11-2	TRBJ2-7	.
ASSRKSTDTQY	few	TRBV7-2	TRBJ2-3	.
ASSLSRDFSLYAYGYT	.	TRBV11-1	TRBJ1-2	.
ATPTEQF	few	TRBV24-1	TRBJ2-1	.
ACSRAGLAGDSYEQY	.	TRBV3-1	TRBJ2-7	TRBD2
ASSPEVLGYTYEQY	.	TRBV7-2	TRBJ2-7	.
ASSPASGATDEQF	few	TRBV5-4	TRBJ2-1	TRBD2
ASSSMTGAGYT	.	TRBV5-1	TRBJ1-2	TRBD1
ASSPEDASLGYNEQF	few	TRBV18	TRBJ2-1	.
ASSETWGGRSSYNEQF	.	TRBV25-1	TRBJ2-1	TRBD2
ASSPQGRIGT	few	TRBV5-1	TRBJ1-2	.
ASRRSVGLESGNLSYNEQF	.	TRBV6-2/TRBV6-3	TRBJ2-1	.
ASRARDSGTTPIQY	few	TRBV2	TRBJ2-4	TRBD2
ATSRDGILYEQY	few	TRBV15	TRBJ2-7	.
ASSLNRLREQY	once	TRBV6-1	TRBJ2-7	.
ASSSADWAAVGRTQY	once	TRBV27	TRBJ2-5	.
ASSVGQGGTSGQPQH	few	TRBV21-1	TRBJ1-5	.
ASSEFGQRNTEAF	.	TRBV25-1	TRBJ1-1	.
ATSQDTYEQY	few	TRBV15	TRBJ2-7	.
ASSPPGQTRADTQY	few	TRBV18	TRBJ2-3	.
SASGRNIQY	few	TRBV20-1	TRBJ2-4	.
ASSPRTGGRIAEAF	.	TRBV28	TRBJ1-1	TRBD1